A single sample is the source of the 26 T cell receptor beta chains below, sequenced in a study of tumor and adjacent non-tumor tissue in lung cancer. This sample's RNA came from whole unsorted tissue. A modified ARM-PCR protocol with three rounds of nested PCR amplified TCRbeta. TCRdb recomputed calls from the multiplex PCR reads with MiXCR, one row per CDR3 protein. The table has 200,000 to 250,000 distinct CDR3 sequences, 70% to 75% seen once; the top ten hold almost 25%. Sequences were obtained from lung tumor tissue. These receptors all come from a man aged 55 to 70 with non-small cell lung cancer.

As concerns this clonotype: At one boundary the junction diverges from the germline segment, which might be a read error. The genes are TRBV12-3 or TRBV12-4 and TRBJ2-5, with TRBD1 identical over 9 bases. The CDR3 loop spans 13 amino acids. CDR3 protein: CASSRDRVETQCF. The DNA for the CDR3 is TGTGCCAGCAGTCGGGACAGGGTGGAGACCCAGTGCTTC.

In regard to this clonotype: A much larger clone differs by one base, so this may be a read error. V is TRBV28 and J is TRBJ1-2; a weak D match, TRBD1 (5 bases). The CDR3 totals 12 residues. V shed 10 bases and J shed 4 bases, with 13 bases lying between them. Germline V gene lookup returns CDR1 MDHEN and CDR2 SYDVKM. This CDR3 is CATMDMVYGYTF. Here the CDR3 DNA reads TGTGCCACCATGGACATGGTCTATGGCTACACCTTC.

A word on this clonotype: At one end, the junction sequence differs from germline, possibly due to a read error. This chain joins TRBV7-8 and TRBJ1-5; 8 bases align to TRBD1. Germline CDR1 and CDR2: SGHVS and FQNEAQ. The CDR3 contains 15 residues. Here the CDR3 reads CTSSADRVSNQPQHF. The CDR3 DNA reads TGTACCAGCAGCGCGGACAGGGTTAGCAATCAGCCCCAGCATTTT. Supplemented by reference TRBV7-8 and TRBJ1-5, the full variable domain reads GAGVSQSPRYKVAKRGQDVALRCDPISGHVSLFWYQQALGQGPEFLTYFQNEAQLDKSGLPSDRFFAERPEGSVSTLKIQRTQQEDSAVYLCTSSADRVSNQPQHFGDGTRLSIL.

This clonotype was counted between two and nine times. In DNA, the CDR3 is TGTGCCAGCAGCCAAGATATCGGACCGATTGATAGCAATCAGCCCCAGCATTTT. Amino acid sequence: CASSQDIGPIDSNQPQHF. The chain is built from TRBV14 and TRBJ1-5; D not certain. V lost 0 bases and J lost 0, with 15 bases in between. The CDR3 is 18 amino acids. Germline CDR1 SGHDN, CDR2 FVKESK.

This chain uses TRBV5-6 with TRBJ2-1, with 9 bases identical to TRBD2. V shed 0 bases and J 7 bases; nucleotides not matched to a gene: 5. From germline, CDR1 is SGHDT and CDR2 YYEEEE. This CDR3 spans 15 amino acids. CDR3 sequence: CASSLGTSGRNEQFF. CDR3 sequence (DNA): TGTGCCAGCAGCTTGGGAACTAGCGGGCGGAATGAGCAGTTCTTC.

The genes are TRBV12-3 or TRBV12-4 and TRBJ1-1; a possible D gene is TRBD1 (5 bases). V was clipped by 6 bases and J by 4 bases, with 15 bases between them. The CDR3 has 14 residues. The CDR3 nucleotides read TGTGCCAGCAGACTCGGGGCGGCAGGCACTGAAGCTTTCTTT. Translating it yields CASRLGAAGTEAFF.

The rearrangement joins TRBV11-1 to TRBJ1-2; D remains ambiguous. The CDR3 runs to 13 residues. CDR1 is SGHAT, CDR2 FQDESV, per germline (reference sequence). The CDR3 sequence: CDNSFGGNYGYTF. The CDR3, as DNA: TGTGACAACAGCTTCGGAGGGAACTATGGCTACACCTTC.

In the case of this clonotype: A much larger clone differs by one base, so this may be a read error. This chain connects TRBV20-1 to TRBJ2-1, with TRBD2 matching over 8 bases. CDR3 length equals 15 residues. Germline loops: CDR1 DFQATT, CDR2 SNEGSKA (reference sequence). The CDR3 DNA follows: TGCAGTACTAGCGGCGGGGGAGCTTACTACAATGAGCAGTTCTTC. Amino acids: CSTSGGGAYYNEQFF.

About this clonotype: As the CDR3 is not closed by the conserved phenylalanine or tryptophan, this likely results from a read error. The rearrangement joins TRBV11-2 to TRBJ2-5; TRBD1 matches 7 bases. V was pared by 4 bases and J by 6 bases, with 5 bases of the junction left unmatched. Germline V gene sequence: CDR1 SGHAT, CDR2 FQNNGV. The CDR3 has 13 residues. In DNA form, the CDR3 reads TGTGCCAGCAGCTATACAGGGGAAAAGACCCAGTACATC. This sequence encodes CASSYTGEKTQYI.

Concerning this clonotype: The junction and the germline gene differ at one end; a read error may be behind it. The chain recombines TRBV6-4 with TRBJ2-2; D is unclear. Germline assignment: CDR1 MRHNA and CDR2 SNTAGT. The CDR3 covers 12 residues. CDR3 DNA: TGTGCCAGCACTGACTCGAGAGGGGAGCTGTTTTTT. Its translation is CASTDSRGELFF.

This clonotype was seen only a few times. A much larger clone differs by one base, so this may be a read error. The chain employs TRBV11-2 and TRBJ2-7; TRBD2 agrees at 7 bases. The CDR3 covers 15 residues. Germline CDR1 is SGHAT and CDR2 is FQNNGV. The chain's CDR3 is CASSPSWGGTYKQYF. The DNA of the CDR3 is TGTGCCAGCAGCCCAAGCTGGGGGGGGACCTACAAGCAGTACTTC. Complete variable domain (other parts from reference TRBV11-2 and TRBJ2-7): EAGVAQSPRYKIIEKRQSVAFWCNPISGHATLYWYQQILGQGPKLLIQFQNNGVVDDSQLPKDRFSAERLKGVDSTLKIQPAKLEDSAVYLCASSPSWGGTYKQYFGPGTRLTVT.

The CDR3 nucleotides read TGCACCAGCAGCCCCCTAGCTAGCGGTGCCAGGGAGGCGCAATATTTT. Encoded protein: CTSSPLASGAREAQYF. This rearrangement joins TRBV1 to TRBJ2-3; TRBD2, the table's D call, lacks a check against the DNA. TRBV1 is marked as a pseudogene. This CDR3 comprises 16 residues.

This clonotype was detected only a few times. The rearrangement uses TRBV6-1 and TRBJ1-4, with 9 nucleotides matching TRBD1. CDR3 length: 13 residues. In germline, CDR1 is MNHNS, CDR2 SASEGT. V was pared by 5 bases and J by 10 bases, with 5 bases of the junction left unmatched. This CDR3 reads CASSSDRGGKLFF. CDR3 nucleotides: TGTGCCAGCAGTTCGGACAGGGGCGGAAAACTGTTTTTT.

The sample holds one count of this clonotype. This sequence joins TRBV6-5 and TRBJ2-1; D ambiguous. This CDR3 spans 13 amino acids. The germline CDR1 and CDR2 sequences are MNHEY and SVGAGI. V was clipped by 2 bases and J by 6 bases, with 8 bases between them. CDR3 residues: CASSYQSTNEQFF. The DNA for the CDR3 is TGTGCCAGCAGTTACCAATCCACCAATGAGCAGTTCTTC.

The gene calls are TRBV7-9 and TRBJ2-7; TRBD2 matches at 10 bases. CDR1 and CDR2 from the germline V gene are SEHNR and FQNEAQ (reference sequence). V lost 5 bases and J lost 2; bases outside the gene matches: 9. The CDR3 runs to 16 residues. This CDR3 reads CASSPGLAFAPYEQYF. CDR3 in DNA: TGTGCCAGCAGCCCGGGACTAGCGTTCGCCCCCTACGAGCAGTACTTC.

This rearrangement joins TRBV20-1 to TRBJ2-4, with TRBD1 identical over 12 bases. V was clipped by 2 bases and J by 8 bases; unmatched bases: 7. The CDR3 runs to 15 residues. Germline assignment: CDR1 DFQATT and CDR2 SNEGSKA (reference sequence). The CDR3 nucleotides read TGCAGTGCTAGACGGGACAGGGGGCGCCGGGACATTCAGTACTTC. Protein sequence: CSARRDRGRRDIQYF.

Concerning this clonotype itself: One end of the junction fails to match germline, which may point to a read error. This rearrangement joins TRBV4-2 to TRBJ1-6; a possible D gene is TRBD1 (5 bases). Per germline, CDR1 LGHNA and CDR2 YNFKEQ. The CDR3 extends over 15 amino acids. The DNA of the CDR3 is TGTGCCTGCAGCCAAGCTCACGGGGCAGGTTCACCCATCCACTTT. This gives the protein CACSQAHGAGSPIHF.

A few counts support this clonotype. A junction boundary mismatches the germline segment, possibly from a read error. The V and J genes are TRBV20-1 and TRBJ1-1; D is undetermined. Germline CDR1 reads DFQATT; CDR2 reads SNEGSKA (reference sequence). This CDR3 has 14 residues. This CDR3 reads CSARAGKPNTEAFF. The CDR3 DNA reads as TGCAGTGCTAGAGCGGGAAAACCGAACACTGAAGCCTTCTTT.

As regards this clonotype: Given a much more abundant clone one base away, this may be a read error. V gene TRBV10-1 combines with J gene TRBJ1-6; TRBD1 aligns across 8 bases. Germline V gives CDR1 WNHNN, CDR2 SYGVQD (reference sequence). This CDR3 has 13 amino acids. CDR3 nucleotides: TGCGCCAGCAGGGACAGGGTCGGATCACCCCTCTACTTT. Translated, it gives CASRDRVGSPLYF.

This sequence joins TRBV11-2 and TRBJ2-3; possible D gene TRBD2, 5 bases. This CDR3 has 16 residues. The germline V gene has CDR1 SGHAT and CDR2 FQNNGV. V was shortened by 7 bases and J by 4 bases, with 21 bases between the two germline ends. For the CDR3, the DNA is TGTGCCAGCAACCACGTAACGGGGAGTAGAGCAGATACGCAGTATTTT. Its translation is CASNHVTGSRADTQYF.

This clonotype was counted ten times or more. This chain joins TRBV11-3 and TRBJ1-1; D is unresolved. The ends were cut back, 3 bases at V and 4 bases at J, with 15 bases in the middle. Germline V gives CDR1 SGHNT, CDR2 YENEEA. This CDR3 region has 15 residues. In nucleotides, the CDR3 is TGTGCCAGCAGCTTCGCCGACACGGTCGGCACTGAAGCTTTCTTT. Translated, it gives CASSFADTVGTEAFF.

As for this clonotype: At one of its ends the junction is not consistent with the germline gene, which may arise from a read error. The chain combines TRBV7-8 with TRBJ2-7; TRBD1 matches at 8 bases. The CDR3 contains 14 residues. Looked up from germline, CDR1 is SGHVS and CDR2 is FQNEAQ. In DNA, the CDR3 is TGTACCAGCAGCCAAAACAGGGGGACTGTCGAGCAGTACTTC. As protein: CTSSQNRGTVEQYF.

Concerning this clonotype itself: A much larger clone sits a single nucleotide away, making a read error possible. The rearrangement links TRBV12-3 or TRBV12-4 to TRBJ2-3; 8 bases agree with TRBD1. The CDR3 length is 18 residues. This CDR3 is CASSQTRRRTGSTDTHYF. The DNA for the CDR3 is TGTGCCAGCAGTCAAACCCGTCGCAGGACAGGGAGCACAGATACGCACTATTTT.

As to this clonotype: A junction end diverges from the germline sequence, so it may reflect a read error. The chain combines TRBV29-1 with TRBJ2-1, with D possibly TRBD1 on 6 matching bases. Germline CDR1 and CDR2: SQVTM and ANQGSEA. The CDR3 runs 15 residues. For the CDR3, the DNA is TGCGGCGTTGAACCCCAGAGGGGGACCTACAATGAGCACTTCTTC. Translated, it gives CGVEPQRGTYNEHFF.

The CDR3 sequence is CSARDEGQSYNEQFF. DNA of the CDR3: TGCAGTGCTAGAGATGAAGGACAGAGTTACAATGAGCAGTTCTTC. The chain has TRBV20-1 and TRBJ2-1; a weak D match, TRBD1 (6 bases). Germline assignment: CDR1 DFQATT and CDR2 SNEGSKA (reference sequence). CDR3 length: 15 residues. Trimming took off 0 bases at V and 4 bases at J, with 13 bases between the two ends.

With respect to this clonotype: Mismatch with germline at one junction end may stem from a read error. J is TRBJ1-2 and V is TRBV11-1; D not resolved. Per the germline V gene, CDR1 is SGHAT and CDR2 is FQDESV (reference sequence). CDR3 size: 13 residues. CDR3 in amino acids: CASSLDDGYDYSF. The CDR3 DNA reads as TGTGCCAGCAGCTTAGATGACGGGTATGACTACAGCTTC. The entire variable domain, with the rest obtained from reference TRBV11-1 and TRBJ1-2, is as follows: EAEVAQSPRYKITEKSQAVAFWCDPISGHATLYWYRQILGQGPELLVQFQDESVVDDSQLPKDRFSAERLKGVDSTLKIQPAELGDSAMYLCASSLDDGYDYSFGSGTRLTVV.